These 27 T cell receptor beta chains originate from one sample sequenced in a study of cytomegalovirus exposure and HLA in healthy donors. The table came from immunoSEQ multiplex PCR; TCRdb's copy has only in-frame clones and leaves some out. The table has some 250,000 clones, roughly 91% seen once; the top ten hold approximately 3.1%. Sequenced: PBMCs. These receptors all come from a woman in her twenties or thirties in good health and CMV-seronegative.

The chain combines TRBV6-1 with TRBJ2-7; D unclear. There are 13 residues in the CDR3. The germline gives CDR1 MNHNS, CDR2 SASEGT. Trimming took 0 bases from V and 4 from J, leaving 7 bases between them. CDR3 protein: CASSEAAFYEQYF. CDR3 in DNA: TGTGCCAGCAGTGAAGCGGCGTTTTACGAGCAGTACTTC.

The chain joins TRBV15 to TRBJ2-2; 8 bases match TRBD2. The V gene's germline CDR1 is LNHNV and CDR2 YYDKDF (reference sequence). The J segment lost 4 bases and the V segment lost 3 bases, leaving 1 base of the junction unmatched. This CDR3 is 14 amino acids long. CDR3 in amino acids: CATSRGTSTGELFF. CDR3 in DNA: TGTGCCACCAGCAGGGGGACTAGCACCGGGGAGCTGTTTTTT.

This sequence joins TRBV29-1 and TRBJ2-7; no clear D gene. The V gene's germline CDR1 is SQVTM and CDR2 ANQGSEA. Between the trimmed V and J ends, which lost 4 bases and 4 bases, there was a span of 11 bases. The CDR3 is 12 residues long. The CDR3 sequence: CSVGAQPYEQYF. In nucleotides, the CDR3 is TGCAGCGTTGGGGCACAGCCTTACGAGCAGTACTTC.

The J gene is TRBJ2-3, the V gene TRBV4-2, with TRBD2 matching over 7 bases. CDR1 and CDR2 from the germline V gene are LGHNA and YNFKEQ. J lost 0 bases, V lost 4 bases, and 19 bases had no gene match. This CDR3 comprises 20 residues. The DNA of the CDR3 is TGTGCCAGCAGCCCAGTCCCGCGGCTAGCGGATGATTTTAGCACAGATACGCAGTATTTT. This gives the protein CASSPVPRLADDFSTDTQYF.

J is TRBJ1-5 and V is TRBV19; 7 nucleotides align to TRBD1. This CDR3 region has 13 residues. CDR1 and CDR2 (germline): LNHDA, SQIVND (reference sequence). The V segment lost 7 bases and the J segment 5 bases; nucleotides outside the gene matches: 5. CDR3 DNA sequence: TGTGCCAGTACAGGGGGACGAGATCAGCCCCAGCATTTT. Translated, it gives CASTGGRDQPQHF.

The genes are TRBV4-3 and TRBJ2-1; 9 bases agree with TRBD2. The germline CDR1 and CDR2 sequences are LGHNA and YSLEER. J lost 4 bases, V lost 4 bases, and 11 bases had no gene match. This CDR3 region has 17 residues. The CDR3 here is CASSPSPGLAGYNEQFF. The CDR3 coding sequence is TGCGCCAGCAGCCCCTCTCCGGGGCTAGCGGGGTACAATGAGCAGTTCTTC.

On this clone itself: Other DNA sequences in this sample translate to the same CDR3. This chain uses TRBV28 with TRBJ2-3, with 11 nucleotides matching TRBD2. Germline V gives CDR1 MDHEN, CDR2 SYDVKM. V lost 5 bases, J lost 3 bases, and 1 base stayed unmatched. The CDR3 totals 14 residues. The CDR3 here is CASSLAGGTDTQYF. CDR3 DNA: TGTGCCAGCAGTCTAGCGGGAGGAACAGATACGCAGTATTTT. The full variable domain, its missing parts supplied by reference TRBV28 and TRBJ2-3, is DVKVTQSSRYLVKRTGEKVFLECVQDMDHENMFWYRQDPGLGLRLIYFSYDVKMKEKGDIPEGYSVSREKKERFSLILESASTNQTSMYLCASSLAGGTDTQYFGPGTRLTVL.

The chain is built from TRBV18 and TRBJ1-1, with a possible D match to TRBD1 (5 bases). Trimming left V 5 bases short and J 1 base short, with 8 bases between. Germline CDR1 and CDR2: KGHSH and LQKENI. This CDR3 is built from 13 residues. The CDR3, as DNA: TGTGCCAGCTCAATCACAGGGAACACTGAAGCTTTCTTT. This encodes CASSITGNTEAFF.

The V and J genes are TRBV7-9 and TRBJ2-7, with 7 bases aligning to TRBD1. CDR1 and CDR2 (germline): SEHNR, FQNEAQ (reference sequence). The CDR3 length is 18 residues. V gave up 3 bases and J gave up 5 bases; unmatched junction bases: 19. The CDR3, as DNA: TGTGCCAGCAGCTTTCTGGGCGGTCGAGGGGGCTGGACCGACGAGCAGTACTTC. The encoded protein is CASSFLGGRGGWTDEQYF.

The CDR3 DNA sequence: TGCGCCAGCAGCTTGACCCGGGGGACTAGCGCAGACTCGAGCTCCTACAATGAGCAGTTCTTC. Translation: CASSLTRGTSADSSSYNEQFF. The J gene is TRBJ2-1, the V gene TRBV5-1, with 10 bases fitting TRBD2. The ends lost 1 base at V and 0 bases at J; junction bases unmatched: 16. CDR1 and CDR2 (germline): SGHRS, YFSETQ. This CDR3 region has 21 residues. The full variable domain, completed using reference TRBV5-1 and TRBJ2-1, is KAGVTQTPRYLIKTRGQQVTLSCSPISGHRSVSWYQQTPGQGLQFLFEYFSETQRNKGNFPGRFSGRQFSNSRSEMNVSTLELGDSALYLCASSLTRGTSADSSSYNEQFFGPGTRLTVL.

The gene calls are TRBV19 and TRBJ2-5; maybe TRBD1 (9 bases). The germline V gene encodes CDR1 LNHDA and CDR2 SQIVND (reference sequence). V lost 2 bases and J 5 bases, leaving 21 bases between the germline ends. This CDR3 spans 17 amino acids. The CDR3 protein is CASSIWSGGQGRETQYF. The CDR3 nucleotides are TGTGCCAGTAGTATATGGAGCGGGGGACAGGGACGGGAGACCCAGTACTTC.

The chain uses TRBV7-8 and TRBJ2-7; 8 bases line up with TRBD2. Trimming at V came to 5 bases and at J to 3 bases, leaving 3 bases not matched to a gene. The CDR3 has 13 amino acids. The germline CDR1 and CDR2 sequences are SGHVS and FQNEAQ. The CDR3 protein is CASSEGLVYEQYF. DNA of the CDR3: TGTGCCAGCAGCGAGGGACTAGTCTACGAGCAGTACTTC.

The gene calls are TRBV6-1 and TRBJ2-7; D unclear. CDR3 length equals 14 residues. The ends were cut back, 6 bases at V and 3 bases at J, with 15 bases in the middle. Germline CDR1 and CDR2: MNHNS and SASEGT. The CDR3 region has the DNA TGTGCCAGCAGCAAGTCGATCGGAAACTACGAGCAGTACTTC. Translated, it gives CASSKSIGNYEQYF.

This chain uses TRBV28 with TRBJ2-3; possible D gene TRBD1, 5 bases. The V gene lost 4 bases and the J gene lost 2 bases, with 13 bases spanning the gap. The CDR3 has 15 residues. Germline loops: CDR1 MDHEN, CDR2 SYDVKM. CDR3 protein: CASSYFRVLTDTQYF. The DNA of the CDR3 is TGTGCCAGCAGTTACTTCAGGGTCCTCACAGATACGCAGTATTTT.

Turning to this clone: At one end the junction does not follow the germline gene, possibly because of a read error. The rearrangement uses TRBV6-5 and TRBJ1-2; the match to TRBD1 covers 9 bases. Germline V lookup: CDR1 MNHEY, CDR2 SVGAGI. The CDR3 has 13 residues. Here the CDR3 reads CASSYIYQGQGDF. CDR3 nucleotides: TGTGCCAGCAGCTACATATACCAGGGACAGGGCGACTTC.

V gene TRBV6-5 combines with J gene TRBJ1-2; a possible D gene is TRBD1 (5 bases). The CDR3 spans 15 residues. Germline V gene data show CDR1 as MNHEY and CDR2 as SVGAGI. V lost 0 bases to trimming and J lost 2 bases, with 10 bases between them. The CDR3 DNA reads as TGTGCCAGCAGTTACTCGAGGCAGGGAAACTATGGCTACACCTTC. Translating gives CASSYSRQGNYGYTF.

The J gene is TRBJ2-7, the V gene TRBV28; the D is unclear. The CDR3 runs 14 residues. Germline lookup yields CDR1 MDHEN and CDR2 SYDVKM. Trimming left V 6 bases short and J 6 bases short, with 18 bases between. CDR3 region: CASSEWDTPSEQYF. CDR3 coding DNA: TGTGCCAGCAGCGAGTGGGATACCCCTTCCGAGCAGTACTTC.

The V and J genes are TRBV5-1 and TRBJ2-7; TRBD2 is a possible D gene (5 bases). Trimming took off 3 bases at V and 2 bases at J, with 12 bases between the two ends. This CDR3 is built from 14 residues. Germline V gene data show CDR1 as SGHRS and CDR2 as YFSETQ. CDR3 protein: CASSWTAGTYEQYF. CDR3 DNA sequence: TGCGCCAGCAGCTGGACTGCGGGTACCTACGAGCAGTACTTC.

The chain has TRBV7-9 and TRBJ1-1; D may be TRBD1 (6 bases). CDR3 length equals 14 residues. The germline V gene encodes CDR1 SEHNR and CDR2 FQNEAQ (reference sequence). Between the trimmed V and J ends, which lost 4 bases and 1 base, there was a span of 10 bases. The CDR3 sequence: CASSSGQRNTEAFF. CDR3 nucleotides: TGTGCCAGCAGCTCTGGACAGAGGAACACTGAAGCTTTCTTT.

This clone was seen only once. The chain joins TRBV19 to TRBJ1-5, with 7 bases matching TRBD1. Germline V gene lookup returns CDR1 LNHDA and CDR2 SQIVND (reference sequence). CDR3 size: 18 residues. Unmatched junction bases numbered 15, after V lost 7 bases and J lost 0 bases. The CDR3 here is CASTPYGTDSYSNQPQHF. DNA for the CDR3: TGTGCCAGTACCCCCTACGGGACAGATAGTTATAGCAATCAGCCCCAGCATTTT.

The chain recombines TRBV6-1 with TRBJ2-5; maybe TRBD2 (6 bases). CDR1 is MNHNS and CDR2 is SASEGT in the germline V gene. The CDR3 totals 15 residues. Trimming took off 8 bases at V and 3 bases at J, with 19 bases between the two ends. CDR3 residues: CASYKAGRLEETQYF. The CDR3 nucleotides read TGTGCCAGCTACAAAGCGGGCCGGTTAGAAGAGACCCAGTACTTC.

A single count supports this clone. The chain carries TRBV5-3 and TRBJ1-5; D not resolved. TRBV5-3 falls under the ORF class, with uncertain function. This CDR3 has 11 amino acids. Between the trimmed V and J ends, which lost 2 bases and 7 bases, there was a span of 4 bases. The CDR3 DNA reads TGTGCCAGAAGCTTCGGGCAGCCCCAGCATTTT. This codes for CARSFGQPQHF.

The CDR3 reads CASSPRRGAEQYF. CDR3 bases: TGTGCCAGCAGCCCACGCAGGGGGGCCGAGCAGTACTTC. This rearrangement joins TRBV7-7 to TRBJ2-7; weak D call: TRBD1 (7 bases). The germline V gene has CDR1 SSHAT and CDR2 FNYEAQ (reference sequence). This CDR3 spans 13 amino acids. V shed 5 bases and J shed 6 bases, with 14 bases lying between them.

V gene TRBV2 combines with J gene TRBJ1-2; D not certain. The germline V gene has CDR1 SNHLY and CDR2 FYNNEI. The germline V and J ends were trimmed by 7 bases and 3 bases, with 6 bases remaining between them. The CDR3 is 11 residues long. CDR3 nucleotides: TGTGCCAGCACCCGGGACTATGGCTACACCTTC. This translates into CASTRDYGYTF. Complete variable domain (other parts from reference TRBV2 and TRBJ1-2): EPEVTQTPSHQVTQMGQEVILRCVPISNHLYFYWYRQILGQKVEFLVSFYNNEISEKSEIFDDQFSVERPDGSNFTLKIRSTKLEDSAMYFCASTRDYGYTFGSGTRLTVV.

This clone has ten or more counts. The sample holds other DNA sequences that translate to the same CDR3. The V gene is TRBV30, the J gene TRBJ2-1; 8 positions match TRBD2. CDR3 length: 14 residues. Germline CDR1 GTSNPN, CDR2 SVGIG (reference sequence). Germline trimming cut 0 bases from V and 8 bases from J; bases unmatched to any gene: 6. As DNA, the CDR3 is TGTGCCTGGAGTGTACAAGCGGGAGTTGATGAGCAGTTCTTC. This gives the protein CAWSVQAGVDEQFF.

The chain joins TRBV19 to TRBJ2-1; D might be TRBD1 (6 bases). Looked up from germline, CDR1 is LNHDA and CDR2 is SQIVND (reference sequence). This CDR3 comprises 13 residues. V lost 3 bases and J 9 bases, leaving 12 bases between the germline ends. CDR3 sequence: CASSIAGASEQFF. In DNA form, the CDR3 reads TGTGCCAGTAGTATCGCAGGGGCGAGTGAGCAGTTCTTC.

Only one count was recorded for this clone. This chain uses TRBV4-3 with TRBJ2-2; TRBD1 or TRBD2 may be the D gene (5 bases each). CDR1 is LGHNA, CDR2 YSLEER, per germline. The CDR3 sequence is 16 residues long. Deletions cut 3 bases from V and 4 bases from J, with 15 bases between. DNA of the CDR3: TGCGCCAGCAGCCAGGACACTAGGTTTGGCACCGGGGAGCTGTTTTTT. This codes for CASSQDTRFGTGELFF.